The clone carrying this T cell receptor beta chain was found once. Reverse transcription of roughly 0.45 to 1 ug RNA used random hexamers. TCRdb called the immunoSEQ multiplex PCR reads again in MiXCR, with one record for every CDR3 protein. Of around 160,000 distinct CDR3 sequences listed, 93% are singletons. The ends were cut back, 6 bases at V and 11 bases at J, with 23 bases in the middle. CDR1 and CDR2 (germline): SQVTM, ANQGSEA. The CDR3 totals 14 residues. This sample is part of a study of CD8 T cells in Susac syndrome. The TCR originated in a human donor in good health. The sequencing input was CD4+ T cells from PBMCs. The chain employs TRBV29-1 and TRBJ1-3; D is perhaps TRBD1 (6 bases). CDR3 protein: CSVHDPTGPGAIYF. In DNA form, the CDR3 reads TGCAGCGTCCACGACCCGACAGGACCGGGCGCCATATATTTT. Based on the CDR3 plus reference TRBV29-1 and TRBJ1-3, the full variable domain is SAVISQKPSRDICQRGTSLTIQCQVDSQVTMMFWYRQQPGQSLTLIATANQGSEATYESGFVIDKFPISRPNLTFSTLTVSNMSPEDSSIYLCSVHDPTGPGAIYFGEGSWLTVV.